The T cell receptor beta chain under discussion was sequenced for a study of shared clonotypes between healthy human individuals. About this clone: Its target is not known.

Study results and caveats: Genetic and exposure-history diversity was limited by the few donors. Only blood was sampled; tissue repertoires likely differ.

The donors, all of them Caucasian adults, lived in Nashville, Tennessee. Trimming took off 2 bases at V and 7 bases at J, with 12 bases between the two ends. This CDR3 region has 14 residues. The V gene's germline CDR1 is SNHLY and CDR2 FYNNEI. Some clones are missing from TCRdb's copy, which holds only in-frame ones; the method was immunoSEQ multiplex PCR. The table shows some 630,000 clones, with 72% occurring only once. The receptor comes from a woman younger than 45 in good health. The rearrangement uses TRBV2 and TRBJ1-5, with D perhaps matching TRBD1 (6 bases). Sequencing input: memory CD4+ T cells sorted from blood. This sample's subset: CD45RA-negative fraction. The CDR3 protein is CASSESGEGQPQHF. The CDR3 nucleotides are TGTGCCAGCAGTGAATCAGGGGAAGGCCAGCCCCAGCATTTT.